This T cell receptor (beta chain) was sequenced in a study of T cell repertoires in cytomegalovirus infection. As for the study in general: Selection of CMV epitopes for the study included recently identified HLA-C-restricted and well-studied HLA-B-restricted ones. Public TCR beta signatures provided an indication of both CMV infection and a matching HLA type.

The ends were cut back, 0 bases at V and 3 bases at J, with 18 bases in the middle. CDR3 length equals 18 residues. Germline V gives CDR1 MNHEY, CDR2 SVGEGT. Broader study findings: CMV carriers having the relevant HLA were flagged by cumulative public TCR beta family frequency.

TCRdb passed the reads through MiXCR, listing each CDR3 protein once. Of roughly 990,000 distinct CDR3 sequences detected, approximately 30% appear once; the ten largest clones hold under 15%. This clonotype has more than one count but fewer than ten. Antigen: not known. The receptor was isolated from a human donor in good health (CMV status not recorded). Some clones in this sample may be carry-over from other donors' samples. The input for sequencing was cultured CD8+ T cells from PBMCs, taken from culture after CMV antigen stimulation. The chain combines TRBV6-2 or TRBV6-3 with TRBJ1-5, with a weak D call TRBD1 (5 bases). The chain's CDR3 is CASSYSGAGTRLNQPQHF. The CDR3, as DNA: TGTGCCAGCAGTTACTCCGGGGCAGGGACGAGGCTCAATCAGCCCCAGCATTTT.